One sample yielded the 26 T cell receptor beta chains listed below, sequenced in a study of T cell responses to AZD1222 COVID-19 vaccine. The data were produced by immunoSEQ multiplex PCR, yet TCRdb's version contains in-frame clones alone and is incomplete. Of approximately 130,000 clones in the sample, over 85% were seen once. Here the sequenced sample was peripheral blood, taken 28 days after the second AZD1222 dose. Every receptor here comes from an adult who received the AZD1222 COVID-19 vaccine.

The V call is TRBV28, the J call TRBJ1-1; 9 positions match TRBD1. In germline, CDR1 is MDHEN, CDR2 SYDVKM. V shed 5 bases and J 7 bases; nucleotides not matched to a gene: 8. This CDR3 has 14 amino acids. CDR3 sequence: CASSLQGQGHEAFF. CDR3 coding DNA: TGTGCCAGCAGTCTCCAGGGACAGGGTCATGAAGCTTTCTTT. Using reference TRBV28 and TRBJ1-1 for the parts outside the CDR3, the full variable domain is DVKVTQSSRYLVKRTGEKVFLECVQDMDHENMFWYRQDPGLGLRLIYFSYDVKMKEKGDIPEGYSVSREKKERFSLILESASTNQTSMYLCASSLQGQGHEAFFGQGTRLTVV.

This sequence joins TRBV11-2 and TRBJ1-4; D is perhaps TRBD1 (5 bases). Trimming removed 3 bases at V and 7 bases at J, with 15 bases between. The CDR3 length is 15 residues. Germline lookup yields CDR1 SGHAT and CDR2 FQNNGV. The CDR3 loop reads CASSFGPGEGEKLFF. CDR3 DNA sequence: TGTGCCAGCAGCTTCGGACCGGGGGAGGGTGAAAAACTGTTTTTT.

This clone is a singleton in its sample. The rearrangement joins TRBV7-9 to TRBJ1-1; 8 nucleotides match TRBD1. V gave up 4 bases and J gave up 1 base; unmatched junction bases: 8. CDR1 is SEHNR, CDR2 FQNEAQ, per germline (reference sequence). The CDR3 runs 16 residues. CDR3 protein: CASSSGGQKKNTEAFF. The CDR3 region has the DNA TGTGCCAGCAGCTCAGGGGGCCAGAAAAAGAACACTGAAGCTTTCTTT.

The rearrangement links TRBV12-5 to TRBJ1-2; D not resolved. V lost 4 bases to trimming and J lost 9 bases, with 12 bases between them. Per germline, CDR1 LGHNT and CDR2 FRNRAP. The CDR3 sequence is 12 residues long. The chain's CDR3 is CASGSDRRRYTF. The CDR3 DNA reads TGTGCTAGTGGTTCGGACCGTCGGCGCTACACCTTC.

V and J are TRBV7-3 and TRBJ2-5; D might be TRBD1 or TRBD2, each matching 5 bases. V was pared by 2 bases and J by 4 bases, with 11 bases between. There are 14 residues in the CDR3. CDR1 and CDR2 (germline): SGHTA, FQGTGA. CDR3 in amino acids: CASSLGAGRETQYF. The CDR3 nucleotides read TGTGCCAGCAGCTTAGGGGCAGGGAGAGAGACCCAGTACTTC.

The CDR3 sequence: CASRLGSSHNEQFF. The CDR3, as DNA: TGTGCAAGTCGCTTAGGGAGCAGTCACAATGAGCAGTTCTTC. This chain uses TRBV12-2 with TRBJ2-1; the D call of TRBD2 is as the table states it, not checked on the DNA. TRBV12-2 is deemed a pseudogene. The CDR3 runs 14 residues.

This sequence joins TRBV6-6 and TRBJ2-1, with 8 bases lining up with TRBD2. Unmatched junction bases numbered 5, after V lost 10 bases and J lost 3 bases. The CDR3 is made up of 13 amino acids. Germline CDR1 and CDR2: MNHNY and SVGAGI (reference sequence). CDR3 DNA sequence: TGTGCCACCGAAAGCGGGGGCTACAATGAGCAGTTCTTC. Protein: CATESGGYNEQFF.

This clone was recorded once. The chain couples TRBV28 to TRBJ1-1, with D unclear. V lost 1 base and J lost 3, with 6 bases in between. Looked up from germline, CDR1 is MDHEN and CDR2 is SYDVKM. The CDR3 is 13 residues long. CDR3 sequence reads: CASSLLGHTEAFF. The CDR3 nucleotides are TGTGCCAGCAGTTTATTAGGGCACACTGAAGCTTTCTTT.

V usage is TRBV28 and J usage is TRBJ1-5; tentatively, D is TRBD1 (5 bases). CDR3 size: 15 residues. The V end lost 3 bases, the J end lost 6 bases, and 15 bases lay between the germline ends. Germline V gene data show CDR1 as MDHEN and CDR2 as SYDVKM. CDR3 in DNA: TGTGCCAGCAGTTTGGAGTCGAGGGGTCCTCAGCCCCAGCATTTT. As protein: CASSLESRGPQPQHF.

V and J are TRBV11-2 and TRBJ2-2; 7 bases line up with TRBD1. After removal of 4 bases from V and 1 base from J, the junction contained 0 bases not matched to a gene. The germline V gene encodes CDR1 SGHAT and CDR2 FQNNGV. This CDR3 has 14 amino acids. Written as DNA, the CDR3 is TGTGCCAGCAGCTGGACAGGGAACACCGGGGAGCTGTTTTTT. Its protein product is CASSWTGNTGELFF.

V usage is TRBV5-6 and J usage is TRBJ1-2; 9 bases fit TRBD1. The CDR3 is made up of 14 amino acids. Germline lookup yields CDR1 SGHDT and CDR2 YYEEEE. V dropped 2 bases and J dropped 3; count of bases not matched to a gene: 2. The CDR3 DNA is TGTGCCAGCAGCTTCGGACAGGGGTACTATGGCTACACCTTC. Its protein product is CASSFGQGYYGYTF.

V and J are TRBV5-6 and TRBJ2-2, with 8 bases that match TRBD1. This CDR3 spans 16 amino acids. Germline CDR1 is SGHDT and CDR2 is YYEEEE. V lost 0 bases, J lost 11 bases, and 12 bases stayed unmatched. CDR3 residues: CASSLAGGGEEEELFF. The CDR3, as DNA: TGTGCCAGCAGCTTGGCAGGGGGCGGGGAGGAAGAAGAGCTGTTTTTT.

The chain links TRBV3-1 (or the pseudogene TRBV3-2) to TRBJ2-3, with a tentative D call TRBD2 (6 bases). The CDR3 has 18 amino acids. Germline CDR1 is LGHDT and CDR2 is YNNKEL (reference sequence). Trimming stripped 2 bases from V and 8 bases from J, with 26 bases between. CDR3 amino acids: CASSQPKPGLTQVGTQYF. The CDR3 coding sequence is TGTGCCAGCAGCCAACCAAAGCCGGGACTGACCCAGGTGGGTACGCAGTATTTT.

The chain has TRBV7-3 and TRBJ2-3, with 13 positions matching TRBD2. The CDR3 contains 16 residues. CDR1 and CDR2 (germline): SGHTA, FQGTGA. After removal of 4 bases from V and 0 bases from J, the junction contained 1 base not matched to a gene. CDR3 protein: CASSSGLAGSTDTQYF. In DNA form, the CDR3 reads TGTGCCAGCAGCTCGGGACTAGCGGGAAGCACAGATACGCAGTATTTT.

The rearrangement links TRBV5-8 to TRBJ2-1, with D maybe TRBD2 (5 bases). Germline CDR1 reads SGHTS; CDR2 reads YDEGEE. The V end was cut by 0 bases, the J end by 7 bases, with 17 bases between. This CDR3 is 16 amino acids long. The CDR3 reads CASSLVRGDWGNEQFF. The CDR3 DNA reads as TGTGCCAGCAGCTTGGTACGGGGAGACTGGGGTAATGAGCAGTTCTTC.

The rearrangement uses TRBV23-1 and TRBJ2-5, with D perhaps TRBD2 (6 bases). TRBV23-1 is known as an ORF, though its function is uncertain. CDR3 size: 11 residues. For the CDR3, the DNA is TGCGCTAAGCGGGTGCAAGAGACCCAGTACTTC. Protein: CAKRVQETQYF.

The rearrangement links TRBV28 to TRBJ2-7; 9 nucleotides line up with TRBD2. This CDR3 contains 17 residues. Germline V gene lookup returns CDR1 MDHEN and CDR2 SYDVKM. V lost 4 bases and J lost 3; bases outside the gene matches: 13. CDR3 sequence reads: CASSSPRTSEARYEQYF. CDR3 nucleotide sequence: TGTGCCAGCAGTTCCCCTCGGACTAGCGAGGCACGCTACGAGCAGTACTTC.

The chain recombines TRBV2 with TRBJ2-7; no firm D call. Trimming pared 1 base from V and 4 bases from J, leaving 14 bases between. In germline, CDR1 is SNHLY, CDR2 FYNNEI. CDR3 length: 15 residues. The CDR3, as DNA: TGTGCCAGCAGTGAAGGGGCGGCGTATCGGTACGAGCAGTACTTC. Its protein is CASSEGAAYRYEQYF. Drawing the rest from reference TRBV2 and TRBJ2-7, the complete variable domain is EPEVTQTPSHQVTQMGQEVILRCVPISNHLYFYWYRQILGQKVEFLVSFYNNEISEKSEIFDDQFSVERPDGSNFTLKIRSTKLEDSAMYFCASSEGAAYRYEQYFGPGTRLTVT.

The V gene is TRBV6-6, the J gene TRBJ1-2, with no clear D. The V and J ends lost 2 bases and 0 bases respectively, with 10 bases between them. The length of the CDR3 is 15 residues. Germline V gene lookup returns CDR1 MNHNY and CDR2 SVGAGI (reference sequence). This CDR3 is CASSYVGGPNYGYTF. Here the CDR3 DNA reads TGTGCCAGCAGTTACGTCGGCGGCCCTAACTATGGCTACACCTTC.

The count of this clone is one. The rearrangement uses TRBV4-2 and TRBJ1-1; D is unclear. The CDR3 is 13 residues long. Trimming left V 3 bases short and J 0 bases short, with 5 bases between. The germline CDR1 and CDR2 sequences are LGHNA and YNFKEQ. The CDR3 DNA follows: TGTGCCAGCAGCCAGGTCCTGAACACTGAAGCTTTCTTT. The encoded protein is CASSQVLNTEAFF.

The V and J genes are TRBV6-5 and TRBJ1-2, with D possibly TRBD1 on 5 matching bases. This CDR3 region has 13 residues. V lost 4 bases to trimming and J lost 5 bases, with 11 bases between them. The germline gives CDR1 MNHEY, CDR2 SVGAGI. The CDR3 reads CASSLPGGYGYTF. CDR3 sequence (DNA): TGTGCCAGCAGTTTACCGGGGGGGTATGGCTACACCTTC.

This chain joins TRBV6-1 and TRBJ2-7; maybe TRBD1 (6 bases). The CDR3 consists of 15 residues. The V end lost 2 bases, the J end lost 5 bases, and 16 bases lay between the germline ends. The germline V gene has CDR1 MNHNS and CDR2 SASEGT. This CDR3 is CASSETMNRANEQYF. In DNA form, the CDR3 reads TGTGCCAGCAGTGAAACCATGAACAGGGCCAACGAGCAGTACTTC.

In DNA, the CDR3 is TGTGCCAGCAGCCAGTGGCTAGCGGGGTACGAGCAGTACTTC. Translating gives CASSQWLAGYEQYF. The chain uses TRBV11-3 and TRBJ2-7; the match to TRBD2 covers 9 bases. The CDR3 totals 14 residues. The J segment lost 4 bases and the V segment lost 5 bases, leaving 6 bases of the junction unmatched. The germline gives CDR1 SGHNT, CDR2 YENEEA.

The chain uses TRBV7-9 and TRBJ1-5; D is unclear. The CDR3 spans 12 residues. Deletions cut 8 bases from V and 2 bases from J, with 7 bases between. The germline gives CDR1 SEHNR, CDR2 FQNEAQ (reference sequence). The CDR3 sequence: CASAPGNQPQHF. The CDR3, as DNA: TGTGCCAGCGCCCCAGGCAATCAGCCCCAGCATTTT.

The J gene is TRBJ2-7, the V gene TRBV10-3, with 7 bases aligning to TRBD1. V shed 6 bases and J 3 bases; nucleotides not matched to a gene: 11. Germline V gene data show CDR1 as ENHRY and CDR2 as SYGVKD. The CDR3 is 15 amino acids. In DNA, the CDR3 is TGTGCCATCAGCCCCTCCGGGACAGCCTTCTACGAGCAGTACTTC. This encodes CAISPSGTAFYEQYF.

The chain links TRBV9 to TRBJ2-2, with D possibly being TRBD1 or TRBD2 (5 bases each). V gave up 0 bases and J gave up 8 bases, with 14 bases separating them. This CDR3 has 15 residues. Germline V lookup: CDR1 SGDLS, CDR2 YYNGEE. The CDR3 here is CASSVGGVRTGELFF. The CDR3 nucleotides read TGTGCCAGCAGCGTAGGAGGGGTCCGAACTGGGGAGCTGTTTTTT.